The clone carrying this T cell receptor beta chain is a singleton in its sample. Seattle researchers signed up patients amid active infection and tracked them longitudinally. Per the germline V gene, CDR1 is LNHNV and CDR2 is YYDKDF (reference sequence). V lost 0 bases, J lost 6 bases, and 10 bases stayed unmatched. The CDR3 runs 16 residues. These data belong to a study of blood T cell repertoires in COVID-19. Study overall: Spain, Italy and the United States supplied samples that represented acute and convalescent COVID-19. T cells, B-cell-depleted T cells, or PBMCs provided the cDNA or gDNA that served as material.

Measured with immunoSEQ multiplex PCR; TCRdb has only the in-frame clones, and not every one. The sample contains roughly 410,000 clones, around nine tenths of which appear only once. The genes are TRBV15 and TRBJ1-2; 7 bases are a match to TRBD1. The source is a woman between 40 and 50 years old with COVID-19, enrolled during active disease. The sequenced sample was peripheral blood. In DNA form, the CDR3 reads TGTGCCACCAGCAGAGATCTGGTAACAGGGGAAAATGGCTACACCTTC. This translates into CATSRDLVTGENGYTF.